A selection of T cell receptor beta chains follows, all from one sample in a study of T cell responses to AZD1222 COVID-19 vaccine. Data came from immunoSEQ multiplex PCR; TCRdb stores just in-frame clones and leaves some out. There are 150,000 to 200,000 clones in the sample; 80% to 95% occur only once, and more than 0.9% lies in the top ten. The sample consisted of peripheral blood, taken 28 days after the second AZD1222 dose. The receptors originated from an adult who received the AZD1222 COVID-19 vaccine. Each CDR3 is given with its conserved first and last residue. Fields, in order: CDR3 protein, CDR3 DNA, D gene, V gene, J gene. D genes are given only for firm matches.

cdr3_aa: CASSVAGGDYGYTF
cdr3_nt: TGTGCCAGCAGCGTTGCAGGGGGGGACTATGGCTACACCTTC
d_call: TRBD1
v_call: TRBV9
j_call: TRBJ1-2

cdr3_aa: CASSEQADFHNQPQHF
cdr3_nt: TGTGCCAGCAGTGAACAAGCGGACTTCCACAATCAGCCCCAGCATTTT
d_call: -
v_call: TRBV6-1
j_call: TRBJ1-5

cdr3_aa: CASSPNRVGNEKLFF
cdr3_nt: TGTGCCAGCAGCCCTAACAGGGTGGGGAATGAAAAACTGTTTTTT
d_call: -
v_call: TRBV5-8
j_call: TRBJ1-4

cdr3_aa: CASRTSGGETQYF
cdr3_nt: TGTGCCAGCCGGACTAGCGGGGGAGAGACCCAGTACTTC
d_call: TRBD2
v_call: TRBV7-9
j_call: TRBJ2-5

cdr3_aa: CASSFGEGGYTF
cdr3_nt: TGTGCCAGCAGCTTTGGGGAAGGTGGCTACACCTTC
d_call: -
v_call: TRBV5-6
j_call: TRBJ1-2

cdr3_aa: CASSLIWGASNEKLFF
cdr3_nt: TGTGCCAGCAGTTTAATATGGGGCGCATCTAATGAAAAACTGTTTTTT
d_call: -
v_call: TRBV28
j_call: TRBJ1-4

cdr3_aa: CASSLVGGFGTDTQYF
cdr3_nt: TGTGCCAGCAGCTTAGTAGGAGGGTTTGGCACAGATACGCAGTATTTT
d_call: -
v_call: TRBV7-9
j_call: TRBJ2-3

cdr3_aa: CASSPQGNSYNEQFF
cdr3_nt: TGTGCCAGCTCACCACAGGGGAACTCCTACAATGAGCAGTTCTTC
d_call: -
v_call: TRBV18
j_call: TRBJ2-1

cdr3_aa: CASNLADTQYF
cdr3_nt: TGTGCCAGCAACCTCGCAGATACGCAGTATTTT
d_call: -
v_call: TRBV9
j_call: TRBJ2-3

cdr3_aa: CASGLVTTIAQETQYF
cdr3_nt: TGTGCTAGTGGTTTGGTCACCACCATAGCACAAGAGACCCAGTACTTC
d_call: -
v_call: TRBV12-5
j_call: TRBJ2-5

cdr3_aa: CASRTGYQGSAEAFF
cdr3_nt: TGTGCCAGCAGAACAGGGTACCAGGGGTCCGCTGAAGCTTTCTTT
d_call: -
v_call: TRBV27
j_call: TRBJ1-1

cdr3_aa: CATSDQNRGNQPQHF
cdr3_nt: TGTGCCACCAGTGACCAAAACAGGGGAAATCAGCCCCAGCATTTT
d_call: TRBD1
v_call: TRBV24-1
j_call: TRBJ1-5